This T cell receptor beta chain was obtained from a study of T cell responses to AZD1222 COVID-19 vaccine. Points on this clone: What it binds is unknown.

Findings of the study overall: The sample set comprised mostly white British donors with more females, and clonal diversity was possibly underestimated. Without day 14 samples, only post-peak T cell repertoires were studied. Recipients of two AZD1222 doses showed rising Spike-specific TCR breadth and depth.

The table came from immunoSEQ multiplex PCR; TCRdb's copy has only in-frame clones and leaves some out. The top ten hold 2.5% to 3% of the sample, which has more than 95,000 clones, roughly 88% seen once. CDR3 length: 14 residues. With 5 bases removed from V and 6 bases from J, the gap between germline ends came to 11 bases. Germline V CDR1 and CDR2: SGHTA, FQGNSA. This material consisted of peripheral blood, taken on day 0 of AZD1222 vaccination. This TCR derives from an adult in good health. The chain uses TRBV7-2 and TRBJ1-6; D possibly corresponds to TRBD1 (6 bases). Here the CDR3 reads CASSPVQGNSPLHF. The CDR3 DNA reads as TGTGCCAGCAGCCCCGTACAGGGTAATTCACCCCTCCACTTT.